Each of the 11 T cell receptor beta chains below was sequenced from the same sample in a study of T cell changes during pregnancy in multiple sclerosis. Measured with immunoSEQ multiplex PCR; TCRdb has only the in-frame clones, and not every one. The sample has some 50,000 clones, approximately 90% seen once; the top ten hold approximately 2.6%. Specimen: CD8+ T cells from peripheral blood mononuclear cells, collected in the second trimester of pregnancy. These receptors were taken from a female donor with multiple sclerosis, enrolled in a pregnancy study.

This chain connects TRBV7-9 to TRBJ2-3; TRBD2 agrees at 14 bases. CDR1 SEHNR and CDR2 FQNEAQ come from the germline V gene (reference sequence). The CDR3 runs 17 residues. V lost 8 bases to trimming and J lost 0 bases; unmatched junction nucleotides: 7. Here the CDR3 DNA reads TGTGCCAGCGAACGGACTAGCGGGGGGACTAGCACAGATACGCAGTATTTT. It yields the protein CASERTSGGTSTDTQYF.

The chain combines TRBV5-1 with TRBJ1-1; D gene ambiguous. The V and J ends lost 3 bases and 0 bases respectively, with 12 bases between them. CDR1 is SGHRS and CDR2 is YFSETQ in the germline V gene. The CDR3 loop spans 15 amino acids. The CDR3 here is CASSSTSTLNTEAFF. The CDR3, as DNA: TGCGCCAGCAGCTCCACCTCGACACTGAACACTGAAGCTTTCTTT.

V gene TRBV25-1 combines with J gene TRBJ2-2, with TRBD2 matching over 9 bases. Trimming removed 1 base from V and 0 bases from J; junction bases left unmatched: 3. Germline V gene data show CDR1 as MGHDK and CDR2 as SYGVNS. The CDR3 is 17 residues long. CDR3: CASSEFLAGPNTGELFF. The CDR3 coding sequence is TGTGCCAGCAGTGAATTCCTAGCGGGGCCGAACACCGGGGAGCTGTTTTTT.

This clone was counted a few times. The chain has TRBV6-4 and TRBJ1-2, with 7 bases lining up with TRBD1. Germline CDR1 is MRHNA and CDR2 is SNTAGT. The J segment lost 8 bases and the V segment lost 6 bases, leaving 15 bases of the junction unmatched. The CDR3 has 15 amino acids. The chain's CDR3 is CASRAYRGPKQGYTF. The CDR3 nucleotides read TGTGCCAGCAGAGCATACAGGGGCCCCAAGCAGGGCTACACCTTC.

This chain links TRBV6-5 with TRBJ1-5; D perhaps matches TRBD1 (6 bases). The ends were cut back, 8 bases at V and 7 bases at J, with 15 bases in the middle. The CDR3 has 13 residues. Germline CDR1 reads MNHEY; CDR2 reads SVGAGI. As DNA, the CDR3 is TGTGCCAGCTCACGGGGGGCAGGCCAGCCCCAGCATTTT. This gives the protein CASSRGAGQPQHF.

This clone was picked up one time. The chain is built from TRBV4-1 and TRBJ2-7; possible D gene TRBD1, 6 bases. Germline values: CDR1 MGHRA, CDR2 YSYEKL. Trimming removed 1 base from V and 5 bases from J, with 18 bases in between. The CDR3 sequence is 16 residues long. The chain's CDR3 is CASSQADRSPSHEQYF. The CDR3 nucleotides read TGCGCCAGCAGCCAAGCGGACAGAAGTCCGTCCCACGAGCAGTACTTC.

J is TRBJ1-4 and V is TRBV27; D unresolved. The CDR3 sequence is 13 residues long. With 6 bases removed from V and 0 bases from J, the gap between germline ends came to 5 bases. Germline CDR1 and CDR2: MNHEY and SMNVEV (reference sequence). The CDR3 sequence: CASSLATNEKLFF. CDR3 in DNA: TGTGCCAGCAGCCTTGCAACTAATGAAAAACTGTTTTTT.

Notes on this clone: The same CDR3 can be traced to other DNA sequences in this sample. This chain connects TRBV15 to TRBJ1-5; D is unresolved. The CDR3 contains 15 residues. Trimming took 0 bases from V and 0 from J, leaving 6 bases between them. Germline assignment: CDR1 LNHNV and CDR2 YYDKDF (reference sequence). CDR3 loop: CATSRDRGSNQPQHF. As DNA, the CDR3 is TGTGCCACCAGCAGAGACCGGGGTAGCAATCAGCCCCAGCATTTT.

The chain is built from TRBV4-2 and TRBJ2-6; maybe TRBD2 (6 bases). The ends were cut back, 2 bases at V and 2 bases at J, with 19 bases in the middle. The CDR3 consists of 19 residues. Per germline, CDR1 LGHNA and CDR2 YNFKEQ. The CDR3 spells CASSQSGVGGSPGANVLTF. The CDR3 nucleotides read TGTGCCAGCAGCCAATCAGGAGTAGGAGGGAGCCCTGGGGCCAACGTCCTGACTTTC.

The genes are TRBV7-2 and TRBJ2-7; TRBD1 matches 10 bases. This CDR3 region has 15 residues. V was clipped by 1 base and J by 5 bases; unmatched bases: 5. Per the germline V gene, CDR1 is SGHTA and CDR2 is FQGNSA. The CDR3 sequence: CASSLDGTGDHEQYF. The DNA for the CDR3 is TGTGCCAGCAGCTTAGACGGGACAGGGGACCACGAGCAGTACTTC.

The J gene is TRBJ1-6, the V gene TRBV6-1; weak D call: TRBD1 (6 bases). The length of the CDR3 is 15 residues. From germline, CDR1 is MNHNS and CDR2 SASEGT. Trimming removed 1 base at V and 10 bases at J, with 14 bases between. The CDR3 here is CASSEEGVPASPLHF. The CDR3 DNA reads TGTGCCAGCAGTGAAGAGGGGGTCCCCGCCTCACCCCTCCACTTT.